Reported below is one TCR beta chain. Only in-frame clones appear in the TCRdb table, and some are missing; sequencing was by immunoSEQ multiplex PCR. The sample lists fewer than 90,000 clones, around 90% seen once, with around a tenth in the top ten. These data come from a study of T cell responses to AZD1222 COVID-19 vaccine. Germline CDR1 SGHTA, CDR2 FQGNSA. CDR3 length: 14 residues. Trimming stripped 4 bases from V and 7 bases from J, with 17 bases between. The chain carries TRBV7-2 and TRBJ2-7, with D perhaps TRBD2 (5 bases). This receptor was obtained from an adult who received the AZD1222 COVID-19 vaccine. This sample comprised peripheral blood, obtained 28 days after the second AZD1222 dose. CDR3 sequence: CASSSGPGTGEQYF. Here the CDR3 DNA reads TGTGCCAGCAGCTCCGGTCCCGGTACGGGGGAGCAGTACTTC. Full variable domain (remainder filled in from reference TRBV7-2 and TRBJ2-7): GAGVSQSPSNKVTEKGKDVELRCDPISGHTALYWYRQSLGQGLEFLIYFQGNSAPDKSGLPSDRFSAERTGGSVSTLTIQRTQQEDSAVYLCASSSGPGTGEQYFGPGTRLTVT.